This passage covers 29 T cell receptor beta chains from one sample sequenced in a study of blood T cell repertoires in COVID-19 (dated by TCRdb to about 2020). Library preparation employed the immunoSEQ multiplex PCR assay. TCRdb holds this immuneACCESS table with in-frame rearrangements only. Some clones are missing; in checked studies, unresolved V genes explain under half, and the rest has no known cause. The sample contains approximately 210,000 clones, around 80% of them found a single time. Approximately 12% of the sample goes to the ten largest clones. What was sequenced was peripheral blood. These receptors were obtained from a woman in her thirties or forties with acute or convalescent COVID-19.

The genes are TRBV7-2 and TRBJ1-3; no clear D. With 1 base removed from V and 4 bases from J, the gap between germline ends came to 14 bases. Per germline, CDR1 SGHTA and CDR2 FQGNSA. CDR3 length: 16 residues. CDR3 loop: CASSLGRGRSGNTIYF. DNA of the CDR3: TGTGCCAGCAGCTTAGGGAGAGGGAGGTCGGGAAACACCATATATTTT.

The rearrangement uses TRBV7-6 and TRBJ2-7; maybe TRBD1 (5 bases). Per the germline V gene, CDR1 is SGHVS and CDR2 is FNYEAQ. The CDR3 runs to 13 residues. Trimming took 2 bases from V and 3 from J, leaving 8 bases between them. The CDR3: CASSLSRDYEQYF. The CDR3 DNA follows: TGTGCCAGCAGCTTAAGCAGGGACTACGAGCAGTACTTC.

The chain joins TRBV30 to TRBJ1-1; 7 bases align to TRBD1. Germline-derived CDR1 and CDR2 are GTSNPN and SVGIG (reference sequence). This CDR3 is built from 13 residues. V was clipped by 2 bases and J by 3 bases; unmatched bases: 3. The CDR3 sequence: CAWSKGQYTEAFF. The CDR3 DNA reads TGTGCCTGGAGTAAGGGACAGTACACTGAAGCTTTCTTT.

CDR3 DNA sequence: TGTGCCAGTAGTATCGCCACCGGGACAGGGAGTGAGCAGTTCTTC. This codes for CASSIATGTGSEQFF. The chain joins TRBV19 to TRBJ2-1, with 9 bases that match TRBD1. Germline V gives CDR1 LNHDA, CDR2 SQIVND (reference sequence). The CDR3 extends over 15 amino acids. V was clipped by 3 bases and J by 9 bases; unmatched bases: 9.

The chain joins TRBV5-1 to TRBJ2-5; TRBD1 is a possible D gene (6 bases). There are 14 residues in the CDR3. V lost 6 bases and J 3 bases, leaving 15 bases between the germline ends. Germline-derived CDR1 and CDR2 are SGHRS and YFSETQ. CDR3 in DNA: TGCGCCAGCACTACATCCCCAGGGGAAGAGACCCAGTACTTC. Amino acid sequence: CASTTSPGEETQYF.

This chain's CDR3 is CASSPDRGYNNEQFF. The CDR3 nucleotides read TGTGCCAGCTCGCCCGACAGGGGGTACAACAATGAGCAGTTCTTC. The J gene is TRBJ2-1, the V gene TRBV18; the match to TRBD1 covers 9 bases. The trim removed 6 bases at V and 5 bases at J, leaving 8 bases unmatched. Looked up from germline, CDR1 is KGHSH and CDR2 is LQKENI. The CDR3 has 15 residues.

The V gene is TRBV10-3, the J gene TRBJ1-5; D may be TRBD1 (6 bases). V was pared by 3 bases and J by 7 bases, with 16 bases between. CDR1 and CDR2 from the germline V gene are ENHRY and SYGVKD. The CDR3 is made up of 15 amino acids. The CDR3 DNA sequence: TGTGCCATCAGTGATAGGGGGGGTCCAGACCAGCCCCAGCATTTT. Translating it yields CAISDRGGPDQPQHF.

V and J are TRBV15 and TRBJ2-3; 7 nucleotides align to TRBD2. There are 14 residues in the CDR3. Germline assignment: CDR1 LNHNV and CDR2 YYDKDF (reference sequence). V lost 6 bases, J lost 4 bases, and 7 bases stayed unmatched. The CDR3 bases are TGTGCCACCAGTAGGAACCGGGGGGCAGATACGCAGTATTTT. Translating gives CATSRNRGADTQYF. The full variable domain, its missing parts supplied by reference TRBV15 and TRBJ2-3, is DAMVIQNPRYQVTQFGKPVTLSCSQTLNHNVMYWYQQKSSQAPKLLFHYYDKDFNNEADTPDNFQSRRPNTSFCFLDIRSPGLGDTAMYLCATSRNRGADTQYFGPGTRLTVL.

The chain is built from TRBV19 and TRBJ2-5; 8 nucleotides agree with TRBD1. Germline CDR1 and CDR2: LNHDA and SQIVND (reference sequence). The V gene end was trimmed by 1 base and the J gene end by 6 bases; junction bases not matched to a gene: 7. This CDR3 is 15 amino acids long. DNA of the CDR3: TGTGCCAGTAGTATAGGGACAGGGATCATAAAGACCCAGTACTTC. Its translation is CASSIGTGIIKTQYF.

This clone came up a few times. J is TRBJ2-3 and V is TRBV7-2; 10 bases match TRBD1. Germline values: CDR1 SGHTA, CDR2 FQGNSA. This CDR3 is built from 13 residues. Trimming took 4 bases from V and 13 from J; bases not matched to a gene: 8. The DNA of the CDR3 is TGTGCCAGCAGCTCCGGGACAGGGGCAGTAGAGTATTTT. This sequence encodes CASSSGTGAVEYF.

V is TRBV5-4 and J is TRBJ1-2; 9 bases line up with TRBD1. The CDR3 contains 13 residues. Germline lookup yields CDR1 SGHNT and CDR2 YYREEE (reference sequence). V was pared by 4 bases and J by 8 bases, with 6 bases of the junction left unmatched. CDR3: CASSGQGLGGYTF. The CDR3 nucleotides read TGTGCCAGCAGCGGACAGGGGTTGGGCGGCTACACCTTC.

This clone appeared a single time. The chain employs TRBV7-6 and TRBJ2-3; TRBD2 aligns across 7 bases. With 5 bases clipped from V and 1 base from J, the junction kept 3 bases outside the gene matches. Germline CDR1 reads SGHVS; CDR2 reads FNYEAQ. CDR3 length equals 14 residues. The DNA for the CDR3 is TGTGCCAGCAGCCTTGCGGGGGGCACAGATACGCAGTATTTT. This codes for CASSLAGGTDTQYF.

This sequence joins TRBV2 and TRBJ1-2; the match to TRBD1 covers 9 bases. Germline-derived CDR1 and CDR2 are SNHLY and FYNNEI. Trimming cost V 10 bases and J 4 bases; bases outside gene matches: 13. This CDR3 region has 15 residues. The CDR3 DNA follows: TGTGCCACCCAAACAGGGGGCGCTACGGGCTATGGCTACACCTTC. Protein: CATQTGGATGYGYTF.

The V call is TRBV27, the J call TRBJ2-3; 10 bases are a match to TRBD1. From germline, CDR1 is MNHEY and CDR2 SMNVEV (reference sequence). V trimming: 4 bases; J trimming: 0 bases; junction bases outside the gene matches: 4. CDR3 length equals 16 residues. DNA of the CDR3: TGTGCCAGCAGTTCCAGACAGGGGGCGAGCACAGATACGCAGTATTTT. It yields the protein CASSSRQGASTDTQYF.

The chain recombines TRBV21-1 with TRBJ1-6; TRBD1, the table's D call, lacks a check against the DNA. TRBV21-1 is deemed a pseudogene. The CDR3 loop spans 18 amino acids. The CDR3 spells CASPNRARVGFPGSPLHF. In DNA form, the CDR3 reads TGTGCCAGCCCCAACAGGGCAAGGGTTGGCTTTCCTGGTTCACCCCTCCACTTT.

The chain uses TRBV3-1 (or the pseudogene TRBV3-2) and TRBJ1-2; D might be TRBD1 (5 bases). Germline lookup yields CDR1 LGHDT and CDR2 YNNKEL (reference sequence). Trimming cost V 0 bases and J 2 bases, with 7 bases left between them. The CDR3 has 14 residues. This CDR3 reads CASSQDGGNYGYTF. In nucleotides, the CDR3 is TGTGCCAGCAGCCAAGATGGGGGGAACTATGGCTACACCTTC.

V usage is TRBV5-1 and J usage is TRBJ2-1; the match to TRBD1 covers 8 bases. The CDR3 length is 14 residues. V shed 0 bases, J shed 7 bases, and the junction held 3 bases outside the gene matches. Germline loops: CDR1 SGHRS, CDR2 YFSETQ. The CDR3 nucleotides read TGCGCCAGCAGCTTGGTTCAGGGGGCGAATGAGCAGTTCTTC. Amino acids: CASSLVQGANEQFF. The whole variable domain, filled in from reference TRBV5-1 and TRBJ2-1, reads KAGVTQTPRYLIKTRGQQVTLSCSPISGHRSVSWYQQTPGQGLQFLFEYFSETQRNKGNFPGRFSGRQFSNSRSEMNVSTLELGDSALYLCASSLVQGANEQFFGPGTRLTVL.

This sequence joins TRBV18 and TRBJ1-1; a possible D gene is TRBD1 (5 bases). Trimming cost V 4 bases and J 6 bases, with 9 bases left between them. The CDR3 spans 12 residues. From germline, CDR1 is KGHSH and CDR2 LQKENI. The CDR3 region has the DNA TGTGCCAGCTCACGAGACAGCCCTGAAGCTTTCTTT. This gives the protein CASSRDSPEAFF.

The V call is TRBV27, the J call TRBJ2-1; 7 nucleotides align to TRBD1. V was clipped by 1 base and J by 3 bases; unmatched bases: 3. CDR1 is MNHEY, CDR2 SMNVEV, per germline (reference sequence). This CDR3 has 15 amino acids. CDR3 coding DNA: TGTGCCAGCAGTTTATACCGGGACAGCTACAATGAGCAGTTCTTC. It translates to CASSLYRDSYNEQFF.

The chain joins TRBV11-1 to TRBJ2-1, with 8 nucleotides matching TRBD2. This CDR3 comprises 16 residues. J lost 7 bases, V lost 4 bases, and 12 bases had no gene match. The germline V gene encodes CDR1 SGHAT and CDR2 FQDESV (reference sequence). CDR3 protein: CASSSGGLAGGNEQFF. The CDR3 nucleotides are TGTGCCAGCAGCTCCGGGGGGCTAGCGGGTGGAAATGAGCAGTTCTTC.

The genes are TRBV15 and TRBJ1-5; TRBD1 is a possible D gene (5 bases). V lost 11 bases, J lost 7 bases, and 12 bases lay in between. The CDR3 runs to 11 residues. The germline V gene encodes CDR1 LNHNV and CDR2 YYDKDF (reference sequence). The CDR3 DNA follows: TGTGCCTCCGGGGGGGACCAGCCCCAGCATTTT. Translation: CASGGDQPQHF.

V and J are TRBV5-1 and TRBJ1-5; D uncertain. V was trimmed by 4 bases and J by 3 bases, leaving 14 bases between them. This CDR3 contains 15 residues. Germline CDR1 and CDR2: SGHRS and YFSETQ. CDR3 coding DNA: TGCGCCAGCAGCGTTTCCGGGAGCTCCAATCAGCCCCAGCATTTT. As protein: CASSVSGSSNQPQHF.

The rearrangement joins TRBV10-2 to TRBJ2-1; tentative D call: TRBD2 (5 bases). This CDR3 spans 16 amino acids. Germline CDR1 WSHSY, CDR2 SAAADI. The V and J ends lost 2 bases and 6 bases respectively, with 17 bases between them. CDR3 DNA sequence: TGCGCCAGCAGTGAGGGACTCTCAGTTTTCGCCAATGAGCAGTTCTTC. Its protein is CASSEGLSVFANEQFF.

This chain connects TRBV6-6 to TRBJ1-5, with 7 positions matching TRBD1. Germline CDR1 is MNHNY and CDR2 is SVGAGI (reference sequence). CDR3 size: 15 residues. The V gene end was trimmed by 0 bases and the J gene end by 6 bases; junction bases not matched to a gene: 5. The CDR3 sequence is CASSYSTGYGQPQHF. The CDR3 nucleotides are TGTGCCAGCAGTTACTCGACAGGGTACGGTCAGCCCCAGCATTTT.

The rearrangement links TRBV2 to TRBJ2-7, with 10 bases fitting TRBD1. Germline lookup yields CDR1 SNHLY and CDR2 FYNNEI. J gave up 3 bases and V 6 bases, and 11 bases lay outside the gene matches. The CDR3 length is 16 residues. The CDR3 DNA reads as TGTGCCAGCAGACGGGACAGGGGTGGGATCGGCTACGAGCAGTACTTC. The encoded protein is CASRRDRGGIGYEQYF.

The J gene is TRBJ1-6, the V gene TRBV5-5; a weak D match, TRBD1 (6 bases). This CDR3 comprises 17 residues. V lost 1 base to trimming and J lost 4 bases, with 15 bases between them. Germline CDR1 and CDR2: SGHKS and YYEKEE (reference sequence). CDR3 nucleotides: TGTGCCAGCAGCTTGCGTGGGGGCGCGGGTTATAATTCACCCCTCCACTTT. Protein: CASSLRGGAGYNSPLHF. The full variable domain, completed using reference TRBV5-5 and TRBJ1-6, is DAGVTQSPTHLIKTRGQQVTLRCSPISGHKSVSWYQQVLGQGPQFIFQYYEKEERGRGNFPDRFSARQFPNYSSELNVNALLLGDSALYLCASSLRGGAGYNSPLHFGNGTRLTVT.

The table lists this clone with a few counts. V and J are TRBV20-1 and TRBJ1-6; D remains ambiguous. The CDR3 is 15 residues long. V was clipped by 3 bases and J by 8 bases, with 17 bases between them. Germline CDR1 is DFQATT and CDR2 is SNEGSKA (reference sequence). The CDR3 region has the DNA TGCAGTGCTAGTCCTTTCGTGGAGGACGATTCACCCCTCCACTTT. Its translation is CSASPFVEDDSPLHF.

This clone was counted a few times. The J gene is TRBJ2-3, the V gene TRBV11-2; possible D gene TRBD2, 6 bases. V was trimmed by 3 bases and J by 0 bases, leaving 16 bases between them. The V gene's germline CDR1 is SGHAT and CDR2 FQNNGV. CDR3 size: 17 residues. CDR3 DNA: TGTGCCAGCAGCTTCGAGGCGGGACTGTCTAGCACAGATACGCAGTATTTT. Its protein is CASSFEAGLSSTDTQYF.

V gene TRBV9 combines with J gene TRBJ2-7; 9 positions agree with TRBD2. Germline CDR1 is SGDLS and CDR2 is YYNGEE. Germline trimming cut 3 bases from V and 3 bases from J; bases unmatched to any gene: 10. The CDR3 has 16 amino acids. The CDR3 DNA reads TGTGCCAGCAGCGCCCGGGACAGCGGGGGGTTCTACGAGCAGTACTTC. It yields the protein CASSARDSGGFYEQYF.